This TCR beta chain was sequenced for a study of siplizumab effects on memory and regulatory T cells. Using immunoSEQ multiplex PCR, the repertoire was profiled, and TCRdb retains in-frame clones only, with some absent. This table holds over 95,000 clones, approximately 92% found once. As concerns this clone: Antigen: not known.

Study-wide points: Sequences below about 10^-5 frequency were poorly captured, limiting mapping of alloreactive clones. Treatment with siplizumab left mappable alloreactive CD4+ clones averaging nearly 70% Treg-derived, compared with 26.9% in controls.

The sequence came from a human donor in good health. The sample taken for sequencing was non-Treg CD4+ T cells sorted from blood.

The CDR3 DNA follows: TGTGCCAGCAGCGAGGGACTAGCGGGGGGAGGGACCCAGTACTTC. Translated: CASSEGLAGGGTQYF. The genes are TRBV9 and TRBJ2-5; TRBD2 agrees at 15 bases. V shed 3 bases, J shed 7 bases, and the junction held 4 bases outside the gene matches. CDR3 length: 15 residues. Germline values: CDR1 SGDLS, CDR2 YYNGEE.